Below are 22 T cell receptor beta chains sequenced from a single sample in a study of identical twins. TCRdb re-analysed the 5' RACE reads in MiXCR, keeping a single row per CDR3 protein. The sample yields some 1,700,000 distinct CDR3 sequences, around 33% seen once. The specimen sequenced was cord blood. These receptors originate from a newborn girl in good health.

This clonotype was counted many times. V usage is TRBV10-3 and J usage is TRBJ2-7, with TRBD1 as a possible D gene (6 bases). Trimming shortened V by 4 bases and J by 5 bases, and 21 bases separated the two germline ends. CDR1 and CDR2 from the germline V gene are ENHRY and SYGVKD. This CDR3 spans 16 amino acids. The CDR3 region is CAISGILGTPPNEQYF. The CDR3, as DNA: TGTGCCATCAGTGGCATTTTGGGGACACCTCCTAACGAGCAGTACTTC.

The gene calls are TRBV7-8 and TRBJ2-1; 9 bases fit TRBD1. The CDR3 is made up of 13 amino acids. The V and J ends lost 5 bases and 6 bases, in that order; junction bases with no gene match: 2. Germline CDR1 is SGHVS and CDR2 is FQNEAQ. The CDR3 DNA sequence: TGTGCCAGCAGCCGGGACAGGGCCAATGAGCAGTTCTTC. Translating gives CASSRDRANEQFF. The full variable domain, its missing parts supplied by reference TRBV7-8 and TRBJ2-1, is GAGVSQSPRYKVAKRGQDVALRCDPISGHVSLFWYQQALGQGPEFLTYFQNEAQLDKSGLPSDRFFAERPEGSVSTLKIQRTQQEDSAVYLCASSRDRANEQFFGPGTRLTVL.

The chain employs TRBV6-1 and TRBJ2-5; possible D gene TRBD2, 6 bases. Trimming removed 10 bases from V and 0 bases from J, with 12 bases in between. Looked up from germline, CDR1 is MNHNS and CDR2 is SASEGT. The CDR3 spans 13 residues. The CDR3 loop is CATMDYHQETQYF. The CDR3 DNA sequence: TGTGCCACCATGGACTACCACCAAGAGACCCAGTACTTC.

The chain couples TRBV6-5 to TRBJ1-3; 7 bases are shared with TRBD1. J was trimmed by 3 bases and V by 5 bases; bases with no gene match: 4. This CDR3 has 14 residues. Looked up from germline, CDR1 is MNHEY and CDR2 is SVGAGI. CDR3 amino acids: CASSGQVNGNTIYF. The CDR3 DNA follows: TGTGCCAGCAGTGGACAGGTCAATGGAAACACCATATATTTT.

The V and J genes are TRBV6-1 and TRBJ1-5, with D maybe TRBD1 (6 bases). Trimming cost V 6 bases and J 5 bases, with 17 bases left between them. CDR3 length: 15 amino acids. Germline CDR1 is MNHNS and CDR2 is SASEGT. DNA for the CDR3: TGTGCCAGCAGCGTCGGGACACCTTTTCATCAGCCCCAGCATTTT. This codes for CASSVGTPFHQPQHF.

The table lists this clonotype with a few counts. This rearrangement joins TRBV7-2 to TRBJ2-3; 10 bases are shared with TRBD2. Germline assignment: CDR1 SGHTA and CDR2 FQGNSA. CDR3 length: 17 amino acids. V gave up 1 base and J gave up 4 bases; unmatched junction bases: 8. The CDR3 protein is CASSLVSGGAFADTQYF. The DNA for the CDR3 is TGTGCCAGCAGCTTAGTCAGCGGGGGGGCCTTCGCAGATACGCAGTATTTT.

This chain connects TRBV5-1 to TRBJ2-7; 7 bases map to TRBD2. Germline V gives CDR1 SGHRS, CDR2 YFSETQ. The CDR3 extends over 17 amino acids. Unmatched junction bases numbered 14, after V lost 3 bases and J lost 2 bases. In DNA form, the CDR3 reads TGCGCCAGCAGCTCCGGACTAGAAGCGCGGGGTCCCTACGAGCAGTACTTC. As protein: CASSSGLEARGPYEQYF.

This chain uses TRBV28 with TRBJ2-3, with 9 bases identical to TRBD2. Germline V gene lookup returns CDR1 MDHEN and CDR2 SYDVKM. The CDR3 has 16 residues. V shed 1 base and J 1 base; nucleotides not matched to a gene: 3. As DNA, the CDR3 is TGTGCCAGCAGTTTATACGCGGGAGGGGGCACAGATACGCAGTATTTT. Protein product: CASSLYAGGGTDTQYF.

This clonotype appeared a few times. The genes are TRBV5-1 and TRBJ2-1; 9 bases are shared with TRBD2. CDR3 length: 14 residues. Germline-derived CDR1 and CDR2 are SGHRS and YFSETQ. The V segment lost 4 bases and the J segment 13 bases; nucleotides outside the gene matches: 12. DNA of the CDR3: TGCGCCAGCAGCGAAGTCGCGGGAGGGTCTGACCAGTTCTTC. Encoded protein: CASSEVAGGSDQFF.

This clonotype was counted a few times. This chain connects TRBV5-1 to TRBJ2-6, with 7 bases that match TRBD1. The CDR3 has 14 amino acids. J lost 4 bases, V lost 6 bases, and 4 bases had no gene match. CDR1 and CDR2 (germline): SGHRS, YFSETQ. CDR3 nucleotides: TGCGCCAGCAAAGACAGGGCCGGGGCCAACGTCCTGACTTTC. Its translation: CASKDRAGANVLTF. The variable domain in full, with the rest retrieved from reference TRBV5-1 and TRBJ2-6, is KAGVTQTPRYLIKTRGQQVTLSCSPISGHRSVSWYQQTPGQGLQFLFEYFSETQRNKGNFPGRFSGRQFSNSRSEMNVSTLELGDSALYLCASKDRAGANVLTFGAGSRLTVL.

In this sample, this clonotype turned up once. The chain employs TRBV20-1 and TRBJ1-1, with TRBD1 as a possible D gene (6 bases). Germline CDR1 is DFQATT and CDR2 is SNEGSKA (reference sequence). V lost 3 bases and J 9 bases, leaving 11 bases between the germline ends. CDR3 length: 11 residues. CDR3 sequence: CSASGQRKAFF. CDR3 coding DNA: TGCAGTGCTAGTGGACAGAGGAAAGCTTTCTTT.

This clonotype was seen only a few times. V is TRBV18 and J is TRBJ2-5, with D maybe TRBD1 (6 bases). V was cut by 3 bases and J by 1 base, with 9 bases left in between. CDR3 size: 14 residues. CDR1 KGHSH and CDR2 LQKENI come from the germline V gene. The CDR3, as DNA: TGTGCCAGCTCACCGTGGGACACCCAAGAGACCCAGTACTTC. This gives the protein CASSPWDTQETQYF.

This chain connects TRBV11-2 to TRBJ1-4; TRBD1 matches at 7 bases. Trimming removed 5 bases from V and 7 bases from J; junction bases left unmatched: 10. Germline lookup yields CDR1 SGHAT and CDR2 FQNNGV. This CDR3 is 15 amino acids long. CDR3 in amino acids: CASSPRQGGSEKLFF. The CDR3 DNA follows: TGTGCCAGCAGCCCCCGACAGGGAGGAAGTGAAAAACTGTTTTTT.

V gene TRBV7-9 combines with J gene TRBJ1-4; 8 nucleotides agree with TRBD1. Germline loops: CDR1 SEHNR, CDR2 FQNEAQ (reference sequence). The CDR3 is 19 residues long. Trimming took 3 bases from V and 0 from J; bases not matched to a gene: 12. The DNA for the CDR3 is TGTGCCAGCAGCTTCAGTCCCGGGACAGGATTTGCAACTAATGAAAAACTGTTTTTT. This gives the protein CASSFSPGTGFATNEKLFF.

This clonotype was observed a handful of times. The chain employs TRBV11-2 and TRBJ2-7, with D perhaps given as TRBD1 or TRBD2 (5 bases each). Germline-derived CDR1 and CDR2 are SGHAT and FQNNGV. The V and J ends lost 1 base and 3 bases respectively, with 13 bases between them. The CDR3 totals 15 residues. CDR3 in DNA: TGTGCCAGCAGCTTAGGTGTCAGGGAGAACTACGAGCAGTACTTC. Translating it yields CASSLGVRENYEQYF.

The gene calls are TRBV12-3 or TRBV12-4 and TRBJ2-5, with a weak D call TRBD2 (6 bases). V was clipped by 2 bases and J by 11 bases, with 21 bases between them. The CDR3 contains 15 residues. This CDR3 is CASSLWIGGYGEQYF. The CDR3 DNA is TGTGCCAGCAGTTTATGGATTGGAGGGTACGGTGAGCAGTACTTC.

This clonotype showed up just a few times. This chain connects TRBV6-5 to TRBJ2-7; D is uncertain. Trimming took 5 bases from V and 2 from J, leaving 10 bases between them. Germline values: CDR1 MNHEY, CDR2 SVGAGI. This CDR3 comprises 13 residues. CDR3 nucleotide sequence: TGTGCCAGCAGTAAGGCCGCCGCCTACGAGCAGTACTTC. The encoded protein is CASSKAAAYEQYF.

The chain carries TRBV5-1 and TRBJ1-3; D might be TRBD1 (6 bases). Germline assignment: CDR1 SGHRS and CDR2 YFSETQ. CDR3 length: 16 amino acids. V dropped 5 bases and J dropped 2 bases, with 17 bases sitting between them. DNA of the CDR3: TGCGCCAGCAGTTTAGGGGGTAGCCGCCCTGGAAACACCATATATTTT. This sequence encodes CASSLGGSRPGNTIYF.

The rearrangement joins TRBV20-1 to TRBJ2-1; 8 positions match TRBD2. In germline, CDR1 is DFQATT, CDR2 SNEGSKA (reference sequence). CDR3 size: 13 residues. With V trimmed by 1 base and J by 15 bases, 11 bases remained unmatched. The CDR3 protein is CSARGATVAGWFF. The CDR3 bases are TGCAGTGCTAGAGGGGCGACGGTAGCGGGGTGGTTCTTC.

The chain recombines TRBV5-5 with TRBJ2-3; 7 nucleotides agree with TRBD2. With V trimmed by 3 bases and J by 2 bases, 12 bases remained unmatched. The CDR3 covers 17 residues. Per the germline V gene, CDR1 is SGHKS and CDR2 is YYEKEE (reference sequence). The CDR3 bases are TGTGCCAGCAGCTCAGGGTGGGGGGGACTGACCACAGATACGCAGTATTTT. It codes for CASSSGWGGLTTDTQYF.

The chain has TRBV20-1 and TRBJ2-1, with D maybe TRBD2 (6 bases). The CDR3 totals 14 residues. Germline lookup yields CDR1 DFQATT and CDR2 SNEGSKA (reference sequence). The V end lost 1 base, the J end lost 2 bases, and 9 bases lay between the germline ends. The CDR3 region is CSARAGRPYNEQFF. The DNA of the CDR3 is TGCAGTGCTAGAGCCGGGAGACCCTACAATGAGCAGTTCTTC.

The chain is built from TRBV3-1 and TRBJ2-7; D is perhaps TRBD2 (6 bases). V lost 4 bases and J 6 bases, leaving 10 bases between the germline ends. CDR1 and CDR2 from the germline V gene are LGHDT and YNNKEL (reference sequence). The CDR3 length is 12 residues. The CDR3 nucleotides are TGTGCCAGCAGCCTATCGACTAGCGAGCAGTACTTC. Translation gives CASSLSTSEQYF.